This T cell receptor beta chain was sequenced during a study of response to subunit inactivated influenza vaccine. V dropped 2 bases and J dropped 3 bases, with 14 bases sitting between them. CDR1 is SGHVS, CDR2 FNYEAQ, per germline. The CDR3 consists of 16 residues. TCRdb ran MiXCR on the RT-PCR reads and lists one entry per CDR3 protein. Seen here are around 570,000 distinct CDR3 sequences, 10% to 12% observed once, and the top ten hold about 11%. A further study also used this sample, focusing on T cells expressing NK-cell markers. That report notes: Production of TCR beta cDNA relied on 5'RACE template switching with UMIs.

The source of this sequence is a man aged 45-60 years who received an inactivated influenza vaccine. The material was PBMCs from blood, obtained on the day of vaccination. This chain links TRBV7-6 with TRBJ2-4; weak D call: TRBD2 (5 bases). Here the CDR3 reads CASSLYTGKGKNIQYF. In DNA, the CDR3 is TGTGCCAGCAGCTTATATACGGGAAAGGGCAAAAACATTCAGTACTTC.